What follows is one TCR beta chain and its context. Its antigen is undetermined. Profiled with immunoSEQ multiplex PCR; TCRdb holds only in-frame clones, not every one. The sample lists some 58,000 clones; approximately 80% were seen once. The CDR3 length is 14 residues. V gave up 3 bases and J gave up 1 base, with 6 bases separating them. CDR1 and CDR2 (germline): SGHVS, FQNEAQ. The record originates from a study of T cell responses to AZD1222 COVID-19 vaccine. Study-wide results and limits: All repertoire sampling was performed exclusively after the peak T cell response. Reports say nearly half of spike-specific TCRs go after unmutated variant regions. Most donors were white British and more were female, and clonal diversity was possibly underestimated.

Source: peripheral blood, taken 28 days after the second AZD1222 dose. The chain has TRBV7-8 and TRBJ2-2; D not certain. This TCR was sampled from an adult who received the AZD1222 COVID-19 vaccine. CDR3 coding DNA: TGTGCCAGCAGCTTGGTACAGAACACCGGGGAGCTGTTTTTT. Residues: CASSLVQNTGELFF.